This T cell receptor (beta chain) was observed in a study of cytomegalovirus exposure and HLA in healthy donors. Findings and limits, study-wide: It emerged from a later analysis that several of the most significant clusters appeared to be linked to common viral pathogens.

Concerning this clone itself: No antigen is known for it.

The CDR3 covers 14 residues. Germline CDR1 reads MGHRA; CDR2 reads YSYEKL. V lost 1 base and J lost 7, with 13 bases in between. The PCR made use of 60 Vbeta and 13 Jbeta primers. Sequencing used immunoSEQ multiplex PCR; TCRdb keeps in-frame clones, though not all of them. The repertoire holds about 110,000 clones, with over 70% as singletons. The sequencing input was PBMCs. This clonotype was obtained from a man in his forties in good health and CMV-seronegative. This rearrangement joins TRBV4-1 to TRBJ1-2; D not certain. The CDR3 DNA reads as TGCGCCAGCAGCCAAGTTCCGGGGAGGAGTGGCTACACCTTC. Translated: CASSQVPGRSGYTF.